The TCR beta chain described here comes from a study of blood T cell repertoires in COVID-19. Study-wide context: Specimens from acute and convalescent COVID-19 originated in the United States, Italy and Spain. PBMCs, B-cell-depleted T cells, or T cells provided the cDNA or gDNA that made up the material.

Trimming cost V 5 bases and J 4 bases, with 12 bases left between them. The CDR3 has 15 residues. Per germline, CDR1 MNHEY and CDR2 SMNVEV (reference sequence). Authors' methods: Amplification of reference gene primers was used by the study to estimate nucleated cell counts. The repertoire was sequenced with immunoSEQ multiplex PCR; TCRdb's copy has only in-frame clones and lacks some. V and J calls and clone size are as listed in that table; D and trimming were resolved from the DNA. The sample has about 190,000 clones, approximately 86% seen once. The sequence was obtained from a man aged 25 to 45 with acute or convalescent COVID-19. J is TRBJ1-6 and V is TRBV27; weak D call: TRBD1 (6 bases). The sequencing sample was made of peripheral blood. The chain's CDR3 is CASSPTGVYNSPLHF. The CDR3 DNA is TGTGCCAGCAGTCCGACAGGCGTATATAATTCACCCCTCCACTTT.